The TCR beta chain under discussion was sequenced for a study of CD8 T cells in ankylosing spondylitis. Findings of the study overall: From matched ankylosing spondylitis synovial fluid, disease-linked clones were reportedly recovered at significantly enriched levels. There was a TCR beta motif, made of eight highly homologous variants, that appeared characteristic of ankylosing spondylitis blood.

V gave up 1 base and J gave up 1 base, with 11 bases separating them. CDR1 LGHDT and CDR2 YNNKEL come from the germline V gene (reference sequence). The CDR3 runs 17 residues. This clonotype occurred once. Its antigen is unidentified. Using its own MiXCR run on the 5' RACE reads, TCRdb lists one record per CDR3 protein. Here the sample spans around 220,000 distinct CDR3 sequences, about 16% being singletons. The sample comprised blood, either unsorted or a sorted T cell fraction (not recorded which). This sequence joins TRBV3-1 and TRBJ2-6; weak D call: TRBD1 (5 bases). The TCR originated in a male donor with ankylosing spondylitis. The CDR3, as DNA: TGTGCCAGCAGCCAAGTTAGTTCAGGGTCTGGGGCCAACGTCCTGACTTTC. Encoded protein: CASSQVSSGSGANVLTF.